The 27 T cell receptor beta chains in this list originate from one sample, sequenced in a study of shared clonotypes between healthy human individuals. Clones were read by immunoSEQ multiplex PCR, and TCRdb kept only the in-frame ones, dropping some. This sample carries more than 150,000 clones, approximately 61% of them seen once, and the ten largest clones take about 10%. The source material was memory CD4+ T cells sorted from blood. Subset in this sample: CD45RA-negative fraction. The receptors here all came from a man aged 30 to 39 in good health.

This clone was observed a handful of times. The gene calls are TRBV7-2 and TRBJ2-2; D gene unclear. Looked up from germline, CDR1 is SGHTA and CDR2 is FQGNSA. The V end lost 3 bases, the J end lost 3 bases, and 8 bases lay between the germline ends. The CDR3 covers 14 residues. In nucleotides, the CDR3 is TGTGCCAGCAGCTTCCGAGCCTACACCGGGGAGCTGTTTTTT. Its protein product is CASSFRAYTGELFF.

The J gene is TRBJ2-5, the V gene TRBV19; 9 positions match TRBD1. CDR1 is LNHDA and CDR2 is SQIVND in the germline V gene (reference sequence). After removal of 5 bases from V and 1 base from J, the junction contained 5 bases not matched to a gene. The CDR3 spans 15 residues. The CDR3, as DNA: TGTGCCAGTAGTGGGACAGGGTTCGTCCAAGAGACCCAGTACTTC. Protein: CASSGTGFVQETQYF.

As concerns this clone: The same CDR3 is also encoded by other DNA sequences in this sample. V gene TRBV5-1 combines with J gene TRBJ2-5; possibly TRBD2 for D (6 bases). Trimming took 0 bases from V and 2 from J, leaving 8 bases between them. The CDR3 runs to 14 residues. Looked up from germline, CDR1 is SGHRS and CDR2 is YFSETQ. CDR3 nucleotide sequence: TGCGCCAGCAGCTTGGCGGCGGGACAAGAGACCCAGTACTTC. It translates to CASSLAAGQETQYF.

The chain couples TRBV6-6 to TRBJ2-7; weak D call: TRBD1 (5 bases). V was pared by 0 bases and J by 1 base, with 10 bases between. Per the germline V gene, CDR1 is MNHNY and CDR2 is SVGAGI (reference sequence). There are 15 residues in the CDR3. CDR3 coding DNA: TGTGCCAGCAGTTACTCGATACAGGATTCCTACGAGCAGTACTTC. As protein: CASSYSIQDSYEQYF.

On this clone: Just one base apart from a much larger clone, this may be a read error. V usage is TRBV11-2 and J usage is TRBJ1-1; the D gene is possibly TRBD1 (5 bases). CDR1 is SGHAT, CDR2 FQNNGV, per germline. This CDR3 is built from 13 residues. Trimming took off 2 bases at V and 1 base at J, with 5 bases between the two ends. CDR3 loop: CASSLQGNTEAFF. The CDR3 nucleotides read TGTGCCAGCAGCTTACAGGGGAACACTGAAGCTTTCTTT.

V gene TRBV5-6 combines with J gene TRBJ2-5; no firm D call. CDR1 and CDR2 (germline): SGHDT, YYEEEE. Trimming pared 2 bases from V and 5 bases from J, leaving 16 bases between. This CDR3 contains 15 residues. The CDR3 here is CASSFVFASQETQYF. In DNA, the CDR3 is TGTGCCAGCAGCTTTGTATTCGCTAGTCAGGAGACCCAGTACTTC. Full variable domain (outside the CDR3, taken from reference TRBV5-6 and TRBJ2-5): DAGVTQSPTHLIKTRGQQVTLRCSPKSGHDTVSWYQQALGQGPQFIFQYYEEEERQRGNFPDRFSGHQFPNYSSELNVNALLLGDSALYLCASSFVFASQETQYFGPGTRLLVL.

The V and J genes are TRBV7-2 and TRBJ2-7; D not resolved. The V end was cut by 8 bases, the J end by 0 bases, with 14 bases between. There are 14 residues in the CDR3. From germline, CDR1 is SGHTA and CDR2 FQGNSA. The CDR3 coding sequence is TGTGCCAGCCGCAAGATTCCAAACTCCTACGAGCAGTACTTC. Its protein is CASRKIPNSYEQYF. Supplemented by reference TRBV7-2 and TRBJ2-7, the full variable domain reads GAGVSQSPSNKVTEKGKDVELRCDPISGHTALYWYRQSLGQGLEFLIYFQGNSAPDKSGLPSDRFSAERTGGSVSTLTIQRTQQEDSAVYLCASRKIPNSYEQYFGPGTRLTVT.

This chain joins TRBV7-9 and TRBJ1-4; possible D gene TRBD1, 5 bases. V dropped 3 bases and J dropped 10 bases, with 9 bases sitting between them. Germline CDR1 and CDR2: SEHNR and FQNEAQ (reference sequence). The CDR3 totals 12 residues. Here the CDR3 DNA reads TGTGCCAGCAGCTTCGACAGCGGAAAACTGTTTTTT. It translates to CASSFDSGKLFF.

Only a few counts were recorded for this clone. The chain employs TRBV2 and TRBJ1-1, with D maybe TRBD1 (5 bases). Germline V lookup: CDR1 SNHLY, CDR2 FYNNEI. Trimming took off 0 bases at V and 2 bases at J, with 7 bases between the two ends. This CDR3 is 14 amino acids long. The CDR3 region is CASSEAGGNTEAFF. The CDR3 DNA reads TGTGCCAGCAGTGAAGCGGGGGGAAACACTGAAGCTTTCTTT. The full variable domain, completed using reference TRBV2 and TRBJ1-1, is EPEVTQTPSHQVTQMGQEVILRCVPISNHLYFYWYRQILGQKVEFLVSFYNNEISEKSEIFDDQFSVERPDGSNFTLKIRSTKLEDSAMYFCASSEAGGNTEAFFGQGTRLTVV.

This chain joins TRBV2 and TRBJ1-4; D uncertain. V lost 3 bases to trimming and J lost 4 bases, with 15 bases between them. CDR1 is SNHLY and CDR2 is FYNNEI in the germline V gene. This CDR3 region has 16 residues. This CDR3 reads CASSDGGHSGNEKLFF. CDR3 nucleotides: TGTGCCAGCAGTGACGGCGGTCATTCGGGTAATGAAAAACTGTTTTTT.

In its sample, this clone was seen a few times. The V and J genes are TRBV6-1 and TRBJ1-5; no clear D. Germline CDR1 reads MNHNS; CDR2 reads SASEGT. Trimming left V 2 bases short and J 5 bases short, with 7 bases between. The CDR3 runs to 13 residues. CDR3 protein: CASSESTYQPQHF. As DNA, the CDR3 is TGTGCCAGCAGTGAATCGACTTATCAGCCCCAGCATTTT.

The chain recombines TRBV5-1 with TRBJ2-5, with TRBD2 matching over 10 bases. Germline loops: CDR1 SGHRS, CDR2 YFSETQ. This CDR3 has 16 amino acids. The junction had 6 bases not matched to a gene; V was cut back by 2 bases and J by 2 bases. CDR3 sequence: CASSFPAGGLQETQYF. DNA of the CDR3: TGCGCCAGCAGCTTTCCAGCGGGAGGGCTGCAAGAGACCCAGTACTTC.

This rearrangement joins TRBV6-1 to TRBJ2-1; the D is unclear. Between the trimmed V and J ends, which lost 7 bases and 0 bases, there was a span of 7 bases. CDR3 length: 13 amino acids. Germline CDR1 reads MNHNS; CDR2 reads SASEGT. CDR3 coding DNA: TGTGCCAGCACGTCGAGCTCCTACAATGAGCAGTTCTTC. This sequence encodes CASTSSSYNEQFF.

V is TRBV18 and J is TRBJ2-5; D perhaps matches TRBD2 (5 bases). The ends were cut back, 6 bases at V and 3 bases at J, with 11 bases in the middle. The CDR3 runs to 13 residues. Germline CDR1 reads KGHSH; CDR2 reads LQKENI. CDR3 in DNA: TGTGCCAGCTCCCGGGGAGAGAAAGAGACCCAGTACTTC. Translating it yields CASSRGEKETQYF.

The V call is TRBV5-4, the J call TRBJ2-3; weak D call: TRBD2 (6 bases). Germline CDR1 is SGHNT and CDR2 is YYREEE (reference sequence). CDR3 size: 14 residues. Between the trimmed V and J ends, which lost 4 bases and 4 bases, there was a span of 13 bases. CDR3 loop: CASSAGTAPDTQYF. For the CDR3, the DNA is TGTGCCAGCAGCGCGGGGACCGCCCCAGATACGCAGTATTTT.

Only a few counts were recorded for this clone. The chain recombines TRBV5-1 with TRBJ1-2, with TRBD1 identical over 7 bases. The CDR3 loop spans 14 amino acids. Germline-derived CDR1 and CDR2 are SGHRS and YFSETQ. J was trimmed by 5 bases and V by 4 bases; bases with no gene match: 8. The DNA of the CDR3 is TGCGCCAGCAGCCCATTGACAGGGACTTATGGCTACACCTTC. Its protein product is CASSPLTGTYGYTF.

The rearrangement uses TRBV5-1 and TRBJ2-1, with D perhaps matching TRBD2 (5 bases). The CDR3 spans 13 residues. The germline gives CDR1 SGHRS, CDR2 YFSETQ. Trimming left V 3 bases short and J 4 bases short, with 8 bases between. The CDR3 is CASSSDFYNEQFF. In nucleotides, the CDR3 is TGCGCCAGCAGCTCGGACTTTTACAATGAGCAGTTCTTC.

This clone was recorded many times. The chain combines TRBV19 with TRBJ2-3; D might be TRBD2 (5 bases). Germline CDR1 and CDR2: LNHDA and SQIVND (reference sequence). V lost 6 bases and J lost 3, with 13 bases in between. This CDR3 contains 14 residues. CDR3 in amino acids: CASSPFQRTDTQYF. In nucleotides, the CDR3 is TGTGCCAGTAGCCCCTTCCAGCGGACAGATACGCAGTATTTT.

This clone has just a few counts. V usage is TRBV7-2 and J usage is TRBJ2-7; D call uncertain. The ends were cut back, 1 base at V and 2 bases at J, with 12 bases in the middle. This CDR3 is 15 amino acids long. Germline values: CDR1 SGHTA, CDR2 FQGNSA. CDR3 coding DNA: TGTGCCAGCAGCTTAGTCTCGGCAAACCCCTACGAGCAGTACTTC. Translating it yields CASSLVSANPYEQYF.

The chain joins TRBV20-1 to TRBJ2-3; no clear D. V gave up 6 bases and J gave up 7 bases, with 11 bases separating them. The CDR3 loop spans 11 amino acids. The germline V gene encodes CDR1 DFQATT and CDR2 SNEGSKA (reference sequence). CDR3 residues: CSATNLNTQYF. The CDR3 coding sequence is TGCAGTGCCACCAACTTGAATACGCAGTATTTT.

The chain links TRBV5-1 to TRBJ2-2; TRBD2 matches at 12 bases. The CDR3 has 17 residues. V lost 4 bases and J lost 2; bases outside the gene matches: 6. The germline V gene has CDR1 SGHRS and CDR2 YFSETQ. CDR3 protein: CASSRLAGDLNTGELFF. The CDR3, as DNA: TGCGCCAGCAGCCGACTAGCGGGAGACCTAAACACCGGGGAGCTGTTTTTT.

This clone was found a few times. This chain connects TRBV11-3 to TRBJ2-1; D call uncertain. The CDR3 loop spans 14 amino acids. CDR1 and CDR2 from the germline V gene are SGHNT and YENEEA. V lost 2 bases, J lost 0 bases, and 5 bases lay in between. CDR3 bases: TGTGCCAGCAGCTTATACCCCTCCTACAATGAGCAGTTCTTC. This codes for CASSLYPSYNEQFF.

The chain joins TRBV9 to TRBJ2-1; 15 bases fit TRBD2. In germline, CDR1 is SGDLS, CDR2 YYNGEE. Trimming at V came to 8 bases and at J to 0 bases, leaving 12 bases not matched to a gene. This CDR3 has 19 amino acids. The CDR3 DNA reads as TGTGCCAGACAACCCGCGGGACTAGCGGGAGGCGCCTCCTACAATGAGCAGTTCTTC. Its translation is CARQPAGLAGGASYNEQFF.

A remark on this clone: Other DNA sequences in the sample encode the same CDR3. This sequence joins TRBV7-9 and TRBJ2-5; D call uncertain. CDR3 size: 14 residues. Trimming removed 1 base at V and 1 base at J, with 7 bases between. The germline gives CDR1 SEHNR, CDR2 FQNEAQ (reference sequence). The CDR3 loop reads CASSLGRAQETQYF. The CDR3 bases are TGTGCCAGCAGCTTAGGTCGGGCCCAAGAGACCCAGTACTTC.

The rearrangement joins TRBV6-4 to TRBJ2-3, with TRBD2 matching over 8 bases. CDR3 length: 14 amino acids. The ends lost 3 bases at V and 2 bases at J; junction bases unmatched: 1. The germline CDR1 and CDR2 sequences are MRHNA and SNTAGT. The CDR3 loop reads CASSEAGDTDTQYF. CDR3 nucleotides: TGTGCCAGCAGTGAAGCGGGAGACACAGATACGCAGTATTTT.

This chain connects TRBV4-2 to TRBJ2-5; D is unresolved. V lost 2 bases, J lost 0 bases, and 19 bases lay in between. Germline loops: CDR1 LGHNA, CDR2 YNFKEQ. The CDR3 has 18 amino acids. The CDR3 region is CASSQRASVPPYQETQYF. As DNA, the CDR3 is TGTGCCAGCAGCCAACGGGCATCGGTCCCGCCGTACCAAGAGACCCAGTACTTC.

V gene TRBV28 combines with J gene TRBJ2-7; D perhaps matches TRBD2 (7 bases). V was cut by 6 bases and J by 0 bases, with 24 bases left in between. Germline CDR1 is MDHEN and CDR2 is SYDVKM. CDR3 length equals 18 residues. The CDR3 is CASREEGGRRESSYEQYF. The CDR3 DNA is TGTGCCAGCAGGGAGGAAGGGGGTCGGCGGGAGAGCTCCTACGAGCAGTACTTC.